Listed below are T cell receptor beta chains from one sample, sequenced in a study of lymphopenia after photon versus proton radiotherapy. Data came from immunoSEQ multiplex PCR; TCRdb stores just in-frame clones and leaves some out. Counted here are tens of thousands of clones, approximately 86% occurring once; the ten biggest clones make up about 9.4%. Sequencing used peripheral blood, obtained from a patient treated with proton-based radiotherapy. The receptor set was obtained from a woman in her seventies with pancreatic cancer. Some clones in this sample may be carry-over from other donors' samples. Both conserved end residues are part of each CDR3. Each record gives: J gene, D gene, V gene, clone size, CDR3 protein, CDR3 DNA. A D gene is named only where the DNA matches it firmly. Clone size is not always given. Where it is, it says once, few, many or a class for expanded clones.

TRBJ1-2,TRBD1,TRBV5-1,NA,CASSLQGAEGYTF,TGCGCCAGCAGCTTACAGGGGGCGGAAGGCTACACCTTC
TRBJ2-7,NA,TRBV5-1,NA,CASSLDNYEQYF,TGCGCCAGCAGCTTGGACAACTACGAGCAGTACTTC
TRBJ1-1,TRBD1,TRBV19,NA,CASRVGTAGTEAFF,TGTGCCAGCCGGGTGGGGACAGCAGGCACTGAAGCTTTCTTT
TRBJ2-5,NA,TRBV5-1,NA,CASSFIGAETQYF,TGCGCCAGCAGCTTTATAGGGGCGGAGACCCAGTACTTC
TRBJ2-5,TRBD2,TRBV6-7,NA,CASMSGRAGAETQYF,TGTGCCAGCATGTCCGGGAGGGCCGGAGCAGAGACCCAGTACTTC
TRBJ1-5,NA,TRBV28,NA,CASSSPPTAGQNQPQHF,TGTGCCAGCAGTTCCCCCCCGACCGCGGGTCAAAATCAGCCCCAGCATTTT
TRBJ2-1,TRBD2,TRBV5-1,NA,CASSLLAGSGVEQFF,TGCGCCAGCAGCTTGTTAGCGGGCAGCGGGGTTGAGCAGTTCTTC
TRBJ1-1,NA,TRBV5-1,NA,CASSGQGNTEAFF,TGCGCCAGCAGTGGGCAGGGGAACACTGAAGCTTTCTTT
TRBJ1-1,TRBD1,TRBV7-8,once,CASSSLSGQGVSAFF,TGTGCCAGCAGCTCTCTCTCGGGACAGGGTGTGAGCGCTTTCTTT
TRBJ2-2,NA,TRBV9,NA,CASSVSSNTGELFF,TGTGCCAGCAGCGTCAGCAGTAACACCGGGGAGCTGTTTTTT
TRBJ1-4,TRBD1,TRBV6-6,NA,CASSDRGRSNEKLFF,TGTGCCAGCAGTGACAGGGGGCGATCTAATGAAAAACTGTTTTTT
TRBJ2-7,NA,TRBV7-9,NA,CASSPSTSSYEQYF,TGTGCCAGCAGCCCGTCAACTAGCTCCTACGAGCAGTACTTC
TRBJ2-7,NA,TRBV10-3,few,CAITDNYEQYF,TGTGCCATCACGGATAACTACGAGCAGTACTTC
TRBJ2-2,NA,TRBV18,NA,CASSPYQDSYTGELFF,TGTGCCAGCTCACCCTACCAGGACAGCTACACCGGGGAGCTGTTTTTT
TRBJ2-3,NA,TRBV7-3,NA,CASSLDRNTDTQYF,TGTGCCAGCAGCTTAGACAGGAACACAGATACGCAGTATTTT
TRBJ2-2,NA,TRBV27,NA,CASSERAGTLVTAHANTGELFF,TGTGCCAGCAGCGAAAGGGCAGGGACTCTAGTAACAGCACACGCGAACACCGGGGAGCTGTTTTTT
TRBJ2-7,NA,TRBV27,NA,CASSLIQGKPYEQYF,TGTGCCAGCAGTTTAATACAGGGAAAGCCCTACGAGCAGTACTTC
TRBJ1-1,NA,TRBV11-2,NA,CASSLGSLNTEAFF,TGTGCCAGCAGTCTCGGTAGTCTGAACACTGAAGCTTTCTTT
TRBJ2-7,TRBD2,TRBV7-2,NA,CASSLQGLAGGEQYF,TGTGCCAGCAGCCTACAGGGACTAGCGGGAGGCGAGCAGTACTTC
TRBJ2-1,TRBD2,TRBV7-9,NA,CASSRTSGYNEQFF,TGTGCCAGCAGCAGGACTAGCGGCTACAATGAGCAGTTCTTC
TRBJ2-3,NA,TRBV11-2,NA,CASSLNPAGTDTQYF,TGTGCCAGCAGCTTAAATCCGGCAGGGACAGATACGCAGTATTTT
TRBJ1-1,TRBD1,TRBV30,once,CACHPADRPDEAFF,TGTGCCTGCCACCCTGCGGACAGGCCGGATGAAGCTTTCTTT
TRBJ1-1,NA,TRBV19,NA,CASSMQRDTEAFF,TGTGCCAGTAGTATGCAAAGAGACACTGAAGCTTTCTTT
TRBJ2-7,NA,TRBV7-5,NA,CARSLNHPLRPSYEQYF,TGTGCCAGAAGCTTAAATCATCCGCTCAGACCCTCCTACGAGCAGTACTTC
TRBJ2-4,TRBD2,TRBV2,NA,CASSGEAGLNIQYF,TGTGCCAGCAGCGGTGAAGCGGGGTTAAACATTCAGTACTTC
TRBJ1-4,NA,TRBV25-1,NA,CASSESGWETNEKLFF,TGTGCCAGCAGTGAATCCGGGTGGGAGACTAATGAAAAACTGTTTTTT
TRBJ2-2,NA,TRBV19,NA,CASSKEGLTTGELFF,TGTGCCAGTAGTAAGGAGGGACTTACCACCGGGGAGCTGTTTTTT
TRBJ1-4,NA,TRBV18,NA,CASSPGPGGTNEKLFF,TGTGCCAGCTCACCCGGCCCTGGGGGAACTAATGAAAAACTGTTTTTT
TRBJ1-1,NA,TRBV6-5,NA,CASSTWGRRDTEAFF,TGTGCCAGCAGTACTTGGGGGCGAAGGGACACTGAAGCTTTCTTT
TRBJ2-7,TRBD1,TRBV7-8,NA,CASSLATGSEQYF,TGTGCCAGCAGCTTAGCGACAGGGAGCGAGCAGTACTTC
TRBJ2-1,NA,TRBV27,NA,CASSLGGGDNEQFF,TGTGCCAGCAGTTTGGGGGGAGGTGACAATGAGCAGTTCTTC
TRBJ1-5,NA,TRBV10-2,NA,CASSEALRGQAQHF,TGCGCCAGCAGTGAGGCACTCAGGGGTCAGGCCCAGCATTTT
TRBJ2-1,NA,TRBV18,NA,CASSPRGDTDQKGWNEQFF,TGTGCCAGCTCACCAAGAGGGGACACGGACCAAAAGGGGTGGAATGAGCAGTTCTTC
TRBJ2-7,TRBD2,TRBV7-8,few,CASSLQGTSYYEQYF,TGTGCCAGCAGCTTACAGGGGACTAGCTACTACGAGCAGTACTTC
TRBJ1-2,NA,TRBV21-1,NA,CASSQAGTTDYTF,TGTGCCAGCAGCCAAGCCGGGACGACCGACTACACCTTC
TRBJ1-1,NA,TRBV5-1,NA,CASRLQGGHTEAFF,TGCGCCAGCAGACTCCAGGGAGGGCACACTGAAGCTTTCTTT
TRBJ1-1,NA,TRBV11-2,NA,CASSPTGRNTEAFF,TGTGCCAGCAGCCCAACAGGAAGGAACACTGAAGCTTTCTTT
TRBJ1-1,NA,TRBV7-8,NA,CASSFRVVGTEAFF,TGTGCCAGCAGCTTCAGGGTGGTTGGCACTGAAGCTTTCTTT
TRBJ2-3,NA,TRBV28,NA,CASSLYLDTQYF,TGTGCCAGCAGTTTATATCTAGATACGCAGTATTTT
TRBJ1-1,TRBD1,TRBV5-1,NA,CASSLRTGANTEAFF,TGCGCCAGCAGCTTGAGGACAGGGGCGAACACTGAAGCTTTCTTT
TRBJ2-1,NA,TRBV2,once,CASSQNGNEQFF,TGTGCCAGCAGCCAAAATGGCAATGAGCAGTTCTTC
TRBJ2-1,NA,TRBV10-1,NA,CASSERRLEQFF,TGCGCCAGCAGTGAAAGGCGACTCGAGCAGTTCTTC
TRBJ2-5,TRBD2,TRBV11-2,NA,CASSLGAGVGQETQYF,TGTGCCAGCAGCTTAGGAGCGGGAGTCGGTCAAGAGACCCAGTACTTC
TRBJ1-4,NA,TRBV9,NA,CASSVGGGSGEKLFF,TGTGCCAGCAGCGTAGGGGGAGGCTCTGGGGAAAAACTGTTTTTT
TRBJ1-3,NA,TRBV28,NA,CASSLSLGLASGNTIYF,TGTGCCAGCAGTTTATCCCTAGGCCTCGCCTCTGGAAACACCATATATTTT
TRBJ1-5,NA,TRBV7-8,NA,CASSSSGSINQPQHF,TGTGCCAGCAGCTCCTCAGGGTCAATCAATCAGCCCCAGCATTTT
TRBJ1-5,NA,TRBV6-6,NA,CASSFESNQPQHF,TGTGCCAGCAGTTTTGAGAGCAATCAGCCCCAGCATTTT
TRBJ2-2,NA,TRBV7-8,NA,CASSARENTGELFF,TGTGCCAGCAGCGCCCGGGAGAACACCGGGGAGCTGTTTTTT
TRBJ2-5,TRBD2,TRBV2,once,CASSRRPGGGQYF,TGTGCCAGCAGTCGCCGGCCTGGGGGGGGCCAGTACTTC
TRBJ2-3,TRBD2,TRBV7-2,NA,CASSSQAGGPGDTQYF,TGTGCCAGCAGCTCCCAAGCGGGAGGGCCGGGAGATACGCAGTATTTT
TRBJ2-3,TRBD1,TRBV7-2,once,CASSFGDRGFGTDTQYF,TGTGCCAGCAGCTTTGGAGACAGGGGATTCGGCACAGATACGCAGTATTTT
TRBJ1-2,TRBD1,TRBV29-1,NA,CSVVSYRDRGVGYTF,TGCAGCGTAGTATCTTACCGGGACAGGGGGGTAGGCTACACCTTC
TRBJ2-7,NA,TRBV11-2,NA,CASSLGWRFEQYF,TGTGCCAGCAGCTTAGGTTGGCGTTTCGAGCAGTACTTC
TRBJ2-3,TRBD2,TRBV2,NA,CASSVAGSSTDTQYF,TGTGCCAGCAGTGTAGCGGGCTCTAGCACAGATACGCAGTATTTT
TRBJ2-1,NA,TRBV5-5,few,CASSWSGYNEQFF,TGTGCCAGCAGCTGGTCAGGGTACAATGAGCAGTTCTTC
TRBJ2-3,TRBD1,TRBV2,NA,CASSWDRSTDTQYF,TGTGCCAGCAGTTGGGACAGGAGCACAGATACGCAGTATTTT
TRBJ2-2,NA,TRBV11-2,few,CASSLVASGALTGELFF,TGTGCCAGCAGCTTAGTAGCCTCGGGAGCTTTGACCGGGGAGCTGTTTTTT
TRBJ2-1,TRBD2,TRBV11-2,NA,CASRASGSINEQFF,TGTGCCAGCAGAGCTAGCGGGAGTATAAATGAGCAGTTCTTC
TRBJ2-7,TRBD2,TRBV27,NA,CASSFGTSGAYEQYF,TGTGCCAGCAGTTTCGGGACTAGCGGGGCTTACGAGCAGTACTTC